What follows are 3 T cell receptor beta chains derived from one specimen sequenced in a study of blood T cells in healthy people across ages. Combining a sample-barcoded 5' primer with a J-beta primer mix, a second PCR ran for roughly 7 to 11 cycles. TCRdb recomputed calls from the 5' RACE reads with MiXCR, one row per CDR3 protein. The sample records 1.5 million to 2 million distinct CDR3 sequences, around half being singletons. Sequences were obtained from blood. The receptors come from a woman aged 40-49 years in good health.

This clonotype turned up a few times. This chain uses TRBV5-1 with TRBJ2-3; 9 bases align to TRBD1. CDR1 and CDR2 (germline): SGHRS, YFSETQ. This CDR3 is 15 amino acids long. Germline trimming cut 4 bases from V and 4 bases from J; bases unmatched to any gene: 7. CDR3 loop: CASSTRDRDADTQYF. The CDR3 DNA reads TGCGCCAGCAGCACCCGGGACAGGGACGCAGATACGCAGTATTTT.

The chain is built from TRBV29-1 and TRBJ2-7; possibly TRBD1 or TRBD2 for D (7 bases each). The germline CDR1 and CDR2 sequences are SQVTM and ANQGSEA. Between the trimmed V and J ends, which lost 4 bases and 5 bases, there was a span of 15 bases. The CDR3 contains 13 residues. The CDR3 is CSVGPGGVNEQYF. The DNA for the CDR3 is TGCAGCGTTGGTCCAGGGGGGGTCAACGAGCAGTACTTC.

The chain links TRBV4-2 to TRBJ2-4; the D gene is possibly TRBD1 (6 bases). The J call could be wrong; TRBJ2-7 is a better fit for the DNA end. Looked up from germline, CDR1 is LGHNA and CDR2 is YNFKEQ. The length of the CDR3 is 16 residues. DNA for the CDR3: TGTGCCAGCAGCCATACTGGGACACATATCGCCTACGAGCAGTACTTC. Translating it yields CASSHTGTHIAYEQYF.